Below, 9 T cell receptor beta chains from the same sample are listed, as sequenced in a study of response to subunit inactivated influenza vaccine. Each CDR3 protein is one row after TCRdb ran MiXCR on the RT-PCR reads. The top ten hold around 28% of the sample, which has about 170,000 distinct CDR3 sequences, 10% to 15% seen once. These data were also filed under a second study, of T cells expressing NK-cell markers. That study adds: UMIs accompanied the 5'RACE template switching by which TCR beta cDNA was made.

This sample comprised CD8+ T cells sorted from PBMCs, obtained 11 to 12 days after vaccination. These receptors all stem from a man aged 45 to 65 who received an inactivated influenza vaccine.

This clonotype has a handful of counts. The rearrangement links TRBV2 to TRBJ2-2, with TRBD2 matching over 7 bases. J was trimmed by 5 bases and V by 6 bases; bases with no gene match: 6. Germline lookup yields CDR1 SNHLY and CDR2 FYNNEI. CDR3 length: 14 amino acids. The CDR3 nucleotides are TGTGCCAGCAGGGGGGGAGGGGTTACCGGGGAGCTGTTTTTT. Amino acid sequence: CASRGGGVTGELFF.

This clonotype appeared a few times. The chain employs TRBV7-9 and TRBJ1-1; D not resolved. V was clipped by 1 base and J by 10 bases, with 19 bases between them. The CDR3 covers 15 residues. CDR1 is SEHNR and CDR2 is FQNEAQ in the germline V gene (reference sequence). The CDR3 is CASSLGGGTRVGAFF. In nucleotides, the CDR3 is TGTGCCAGCAGCTTAGGTGGAGGAACCCGGGTTGGAGCTTTCTTT.

This sequence joins TRBV5-6 and TRBJ1-1; a weak D match, TRBD1 (6 bases). Trimming removed 0 bases from V and 3 bases from J, with 24 bases in between. From germline, CDR1 is SGHDT and CDR2 YYEEEE. The CDR3 is made up of 19 amino acids. The CDR3 DNA is TGTGCCAGCAGCTTGGAGGGCAGGGGATGGTCCGCGGTGGACACTGAAGCTTTCTTT. Translating it yields CASSLEGRGWSAVDTEAFF.

This clonotype came up a few times. The gene calls are TRBV20-1 and TRBJ1-1; a weak D match, TRBD1 (6 bases). CDR1 is DFQATT, CDR2 SNEGSKA, per germline (reference sequence). The V end lost 2 bases, the J end lost 8 bases, and 9 bases lay between the germline ends. The CDR3 spans 11 residues. The CDR3 here is CSARLDREAFF. The CDR3 DNA follows: TGCAGTGCTAGACTCGACAGGGAAGCTTTCTTT.

This clonotype was detected a few times. This chain uses TRBV7-8 with TRBJ2-5, with D possibly TRBD2 on 6 matching bases. The CDR3 runs 16 residues. V was clipped by 5 bases and J by 2 bases, with 18 bases between them. Looked up from germline, CDR1 is SGHVS and CDR2 is FQNEAQ. CDR3 amino acids: CASSTRRPSVQETQYF. The CDR3, as DNA: TGTGCCAGCAGCACTCGTCGACCTAGCGTACAAGAGACCCAGTACTTC.

As to this clonotype: This may stem from a read error, because a much larger clone lies one nucleotide away. The J gene is TRBJ2-1, the V gene TRBV3-1, with D unclear. This CDR3 spans 17 amino acids. Germline V gene lookup returns CDR1 LGHDT and CDR2 YNNKEL (reference sequence). The CDR3 bases are TGTGCCACCAGCCAAGATGAGGAGCCAGGCTCCTACAATGAGCAGTTCTTC. The encoded protein is CATSQDEEPGSYNEQFF.

This clonotype was seen ten or more times. This chain links TRBV3-1 with TRBJ1-1, with TRBD1 matching 8 bases. Losses at the gene ends were 6 bases for V and 7 bases for J; bases not matched to a gene: 7. Germline V gene lookup returns CDR1 LGHDT and CDR2 YNNKEL (reference sequence). The CDR3 totals 13 residues. The CDR3 loop is CASRPDREVEAFF. CDR3 bases: TGTGCCAGCAGACCGGACAGGGAGGTTGAAGCTTTCTTT. Using reference TRBV3-1 and TRBJ1-1 for the parts outside the CDR3, the full variable domain is DTAVSQTPKYLVTQMGNDKSIKCEQNLGHDTMYWYKQDSKKFLKIMFSYNNKELIINETVPNRFSPKSPDKAHLNLHINSLELGDSAVYFCASRPDREVEAFFGQGTRLTVV.

The rearrangement joins TRBV6-5 to TRBJ1-4; no firm D call. This CDR3 region has 14 residues. Trimming stripped 4 bases from V and 0 bases from J, with 6 bases between. Germline V gene data show CDR1 as MNHEY and CDR2 as SVGAGI. The CDR3 nucleotides are TGTGCCAGCAGTTGGTTGGCAACTAATGAAAAACTGTTTTTT. Its protein product is CASSWLATNEKLFF.

The chain combines TRBV5-1 with TRBJ1-4, with TRBD1 matching 7 bases. Germline-derived CDR1 and CDR2 are SGHRS and YFSETQ. V shed 1 base, J shed 8 bases, and the junction held 5 bases outside the gene matches. The CDR3 is 14 amino acids. CDR3 region: CASSLQGGYEKLFF. DNA of the CDR3: TGCGCCAGCAGCTTGCAGGGGGGTTACGAAAAACTGTTTTTT.